This TCR beta chain was documented in a study of early T cells in non-severe SARS-CoV-2 infection. Study observations and caveats: Sequences matched to VDJdb favored anti-spike CD8 responses, while private and CD4 specificities were missed.

Note on this clonotype: The target antigen is unknown.

TCRdb processed the 5' RACE reads anew with MiXCR; each CDR3 protein has one entry. The table shows some 66,000 distinct CDR3 sequences, with roughly 10% occurring only once. The CDR3 is made up of 15 amino acids. Germline loops: CDR1 MDHEN, CDR2 SYDVKM. Trimming shortened V by 6 bases and J by 3 bases, and 18 bases separated the two germline ends. The rearrangement joins TRBV28 to TRBJ2-7; TRBD1 might be the D (6 bases). The source of this sequence is an adult who was a healthcare worker with PCR-confirmed SARS-CoV-2 infection or an uninfected control (not recorded which). Sequencing input: whole blood. CDR3 sequence (DNA): TGTGCCAGCAGCGTTACAGGGCAACTGTTCTACGAGCAGTACTTC. Translating gives CASSVTGQLFYEQYF.